This paragraph reports one T cell receptor beta chain. The antigen it recognizes is unknown. No base qualities exist here, and no much larger clone lies one base off it. As encoded in the germline V gene, CDR1 is MNHNS while CDR2 is SASEGT. Spanning cysteine to phenylalanine, the CDR3 consists of 17 amino acids. The sequence is cut down to CDR3 DNA, 51 bases in frame from base 1. Unmatched junction bases come to 14, with V trimmed by 6 bases and J by 5 bases. Ophthalmopathy patients were characterized by moderately to severely active disease, a Clinical Activity Score of at least 3, a NOSPECS grade of at least 4, and a disease duration under 3 months. Patients with other autoimmune diseases, uncontrolled infections, pregnancy or lactation were excluded from the study. Clinical symptoms, serum thyroxine, TRAb, thyroid ultrasound and orbital computed tomography were used for diagnosis. PBMCs were isolated from about 10 ml of fresh peripheral blood by Ficoll-Paque density gradient centrifugation. Total RNA was extracted using Trizol reagent, and RNA quality was checked on an Agilent 2100 Bioanalyzer.

This record comes from a study of Graves' ophthalmopathy and Graves' hyperthyroidism (dated by TCRdb to between 2018 and 2020). Study-wide context: Peripheral blood was collected at initial diagnosis, before any treatment. To tell Graves' ophthalmopathy apart from Graves' hyperthyroidism, and to predict which patients would progress to ophthalmopathy, the study relied on TCR beta repertoire signatures. In total, some 140 blood samples were TCR-sequenced: 40 to 45 ophthalmopathy, roughly 80 hyperthyroidism and some 17 hyperthyroidism-to-ophthalmopathy patients. To explore V-J signatures that distinguish ophthalmopathy from hyperthyroidism, a discovery set of around 100 patients was enrolled, made up of 43 with ophthalmopathy and some 60 with stable hyperthyroidism. An independent validation cohort was composed of 18 to 20 hyperthyroidism patients and around 16 patients who later progressed from hyperthyroidism to ophthalmopathy. In about six hyperthyroidism patients, the T-cell repertoire of thyroid tissue was compared with the T-cell repertoire of blood. Following sampling, methimazole starting at 30 mg daily was administered to hyperthyroidism patients, and high-dose intravenous methylprednisolone was administered to ophthalmopathy patients. For training and testing, the 100 or so patients in the discovery cohort were randomly divided in a 7:3 ratio.

Summary of the overall study and its limitations: In validation, the model predicted ophthalmopathy progression with roughly 68% sensitivity and approximately 72% specificity; more than ten predicted patients were CT-confirmed with GO in a median of 6.5 months. Among expanded thyroid clonotypes with frequency above 0.001, most also showed up in blood, which suggests that blood repertoires may reflect the thyroid immune response. In cross-validation, the 13-signature model distinguished ophthalmopathy from stable hyperthyroidism with nearly 90% sensitivity and about 81% specificity, while in the test set the corresponding values were roughly 80% and 75%. No statistical method was used to set the sample size in advance, and the investigators knew which group each participant was assigned to.

For repertoire sequencing, TCR beta CDR3 regions were amplified from RNA transcripts. The first round of RT-PCR was done with HTBI primers and the Qiagen OneStep RT-PCR kit, and was followed by a second round of multiplex PCR, then size selection and purification. Libraries were sequenced on an Illumina HiSeq2000 using paired-end 100 bp reads. The authors' analysis ran thus. SOAPnuke was used to process the reads, removing any read that contained adapters or uncalled bases, had a mean Phred below 15, or lacked an exact match to the constant primer or identifier. COPE v1.2.5 was used to merge high-quality paired reads. Each unique nucleotide sequence was defined as a clonotype, and clonotypes were aligned to IMGT TRB V, D and J references with MiTCR v1.1. The analysis was limited to V-J combinations with a frequency above 0.0001, which together covered just over 98% of the repertoires. For each V-J combination, a TCR clonal expansion and chaos score was defined as F50 clonal expansion divided by the chaos observed in the TCRdist matrix. Welch's t-statistics and random forest were used to reduce features to about a dozen V-J combinations, which were fed into a naive Bayes classifier. Thyroid-blood repertoire similarity was quantified with the Morisita-Horn index. The public reads were reanalyzed by TCRdb: fastp trimming at Q25, MiXCR alignment, in-frame beta chains only. Rows are unified per CDR3 protein, each entry keeping the most common DNA and genes. TCRdb, not the authors, supplied the V and J calls. For this sample there are over 150,000 distinct CDR3 sequences; under 40% appear just once. The ten largest account for under 6.5% of the sample.

This chain joins TRBV6-1 to TRBJ2-5; 11 middle bases align to TRBD1. The specimen sequenced was peripheral blood. The sequence derives from a middle-aged woman with Graves' ophthalmopathy. Donor details come from another sample of the same person, matched by shared clones. The base sequence is TGTGCCAGCAGACCAGACCCCGGGACAGGGGGAAGGGAGACCCAGTACTTC. It encodes CASRPDPGTGGRETQYF.